This T cell receptor beta chain comes out of a study of T cells in Graves' hyperthyroidism and ophthalmopathy. This clonotype was recorded many times. Its antigen is unidentified. The CDR3 length is 15 residues. After removal of 5 bases from V and 2 bases from J, the junction contained 8 bases not matched to a gene. The germline gives CDR1 SGHTA, CDR2 FQGNSA. Study-level points and caveats: Blood shared most expanded thyroid clonotypes above 0.001.

Authors of the study amplified TCR beta CDR3 regions from RNA transcripts. The HTBI primer set was used in a first-round RT-PCR of the TCR CDR3. TCRdb re-called the multiplex PCR reads with MiXCR, one entry per CDR3 protein. Of 500,000 to 700,000 distinct CDR3 sequences in the sample, 16% are singletons; the top ten hold 15% to 20%. The V and J genes are TRBV7-2 and TRBJ2-7, with 8 nucleotides matching TRBD2. Sequences were obtained from blood. The clonotype originates from a woman in her late teens or twenties with Graves' hyperthyroidism. The CDR3 reads CASSLSIGGAYEQYF. The CDR3 region has the DNA TGTGCCAGCAGCCTCTCTATCGGGGGGGCCTACGAGCAGTACTTC.